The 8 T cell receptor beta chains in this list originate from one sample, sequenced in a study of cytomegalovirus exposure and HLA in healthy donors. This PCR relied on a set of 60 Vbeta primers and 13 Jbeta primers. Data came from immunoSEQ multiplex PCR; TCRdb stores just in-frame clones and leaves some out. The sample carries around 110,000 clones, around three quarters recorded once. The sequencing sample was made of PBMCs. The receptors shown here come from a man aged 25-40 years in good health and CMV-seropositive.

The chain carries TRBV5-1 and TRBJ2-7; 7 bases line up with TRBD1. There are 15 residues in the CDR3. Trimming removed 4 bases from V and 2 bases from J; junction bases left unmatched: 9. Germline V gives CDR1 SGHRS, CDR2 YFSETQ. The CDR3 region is CASSVRRDSTYEQYF. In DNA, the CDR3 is TGCGCCAGCAGCGTACGCCGGGACAGCACCTACGAGCAGTACTTC.

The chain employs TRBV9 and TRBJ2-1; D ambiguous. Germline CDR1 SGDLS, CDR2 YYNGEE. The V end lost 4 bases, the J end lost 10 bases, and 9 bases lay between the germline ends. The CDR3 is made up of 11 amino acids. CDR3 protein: CASSSLGEQFF. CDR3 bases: TGTGCCAGCAGCTCGCTGGGCGAGCAGTTCTTC. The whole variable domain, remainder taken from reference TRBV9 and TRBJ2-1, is DSGVTQTPKHLITATGQRVTLRCSPRSGDLSVYWYQQSLDQGLQFLIQYYNGEERAKGNILERFSAQQFPDLHSELNLSSLELGDSALYFCASSSLGEQFFGPGTRLTVL.

CDR3 residues: CAWSPKLGLRVKLFF. CDR3 coding DNA: TGTGCCTGGAGTCCAAAATTGGGGTTGCGGGTAAAACTGTTTTTT. The chain carries TRBV30 and TRBJ1-4; no clear D. Germline values: CDR1 GTSNPN, CDR2 SVGIG (reference sequence). Trimming cost V 2 bases and J 10 bases, with 20 bases left between them. The CDR3 has 15 residues. Using reference TRBV30 and TRBJ1-4 for the parts outside the CDR3, the full variable domain is SQTIHQWPATLVQPVGSPLSLECTVEGTSNPNLYWYRQAAGRGLQLLFYSVGIGQISSEVPQNLSASRPQDRQFILSSKKLLLSDSGFYLCAWSPKLGLRVKLFFGSGTQLSVL.

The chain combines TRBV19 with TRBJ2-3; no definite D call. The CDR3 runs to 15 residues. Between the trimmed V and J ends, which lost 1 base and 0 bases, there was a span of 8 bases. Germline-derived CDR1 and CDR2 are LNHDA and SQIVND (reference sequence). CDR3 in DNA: TGTGCCAGTAGTATAGCTCGGGTTAGCACAGATACGCAGTATTTT. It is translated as CASSIARVSTDTQYF.

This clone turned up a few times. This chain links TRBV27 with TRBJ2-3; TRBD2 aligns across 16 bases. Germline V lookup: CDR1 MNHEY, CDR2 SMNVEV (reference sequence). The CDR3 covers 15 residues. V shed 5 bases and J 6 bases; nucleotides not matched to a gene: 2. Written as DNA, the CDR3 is TGTGCCAGCAGTGGGACTAGCGGGAGGGCGGATACGCAGTATTTT. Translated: CASSGTSGRADTQYF.

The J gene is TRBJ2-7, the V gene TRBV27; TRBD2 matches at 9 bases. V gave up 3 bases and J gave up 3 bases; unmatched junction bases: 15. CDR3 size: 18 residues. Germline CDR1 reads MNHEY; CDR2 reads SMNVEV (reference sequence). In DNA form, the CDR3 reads TGTGCCAGCAGTTTTAGGTTAGCGGGAGCCCTGGAAAACTACGAGCAGTACTTC. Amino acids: CASSFRLAGALENYEQYF.

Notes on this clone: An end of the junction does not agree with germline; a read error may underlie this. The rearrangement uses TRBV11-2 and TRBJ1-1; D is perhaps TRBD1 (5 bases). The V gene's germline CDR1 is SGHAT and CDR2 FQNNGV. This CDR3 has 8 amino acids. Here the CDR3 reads CASSPGGF. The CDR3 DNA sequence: TGTGCCAGCAGCCCCGGGGGTTTT.

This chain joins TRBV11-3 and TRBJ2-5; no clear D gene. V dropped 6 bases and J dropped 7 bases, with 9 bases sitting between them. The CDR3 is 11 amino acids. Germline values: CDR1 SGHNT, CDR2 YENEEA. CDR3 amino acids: CASRTSGTQYF. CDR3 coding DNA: TGTGCCAGCAGGACTTCGGGGACCCAGTACTTC.